The 12 T cell receptor beta chains below come from one sample, sequenced in a study of memory CD4+ T cells and cytomegalovirus serostatus. Single viable CD3+CD4+CD8-CD45RO+ cells were sorted as the memory CD4+ T cells. Sequencing was performed with immunoSEQ multiplex PCR; in TCRdb, only in-frame clones are kept and a portion is missing. The sample carries about 50,000 clones, 78% recorded once. Material: memory CD4+ T cells from blood. The source of these receptors is an adult in good health and CMV-seronegative.

For the CDR3, the DNA is TGTGCCAGTAGTATAAGGCCGGACAGGGGGCGTGGGGAGACCCAGTACTTC. Translation gives CASSIRPDRGRGETQYF. The chain recombines TRBV19 with TRBJ2-5, with TRBD1 identical over 11 bases. This CDR3 is built from 17 residues. Germline CDR1 reads LNHDA; CDR2 reads SQIVND (reference sequence). The V gene end was trimmed by 2 bases and the J gene end by 5 bases; junction bases not matched to a gene: 10.

The chain is built from TRBV7-9 and TRBJ1-1, with D hard to call. The CDR3 runs 11 residues. Trimming removed 3 bases from V and 11 bases from J, with 10 bases in between. Per germline, CDR1 SEHNR and CDR2 FQNEAQ (reference sequence). The chain's CDR3 is CASSFPNMAFF. The CDR3 region has the DNA TGTGCCAGCAGCTTCCCTAACATGGCTTTCTTT.

This chain joins TRBV7-2 and TRBJ1-1; TRBD1 matches at 7 bases. The germline V gene encodes CDR1 SGHTA and CDR2 FQGNSA. The V and J ends lost 3 bases and 5 bases, in that order; junction bases with no gene match: 6. This CDR3 has 14 amino acids. The CDR3 reads CASSFRQGGTEAFF. As DNA, the CDR3 is TGTGCCAGCAGCTTCCGACAGGGAGGTACTGAAGCTTTCTTT. The entire variable domain, with the rest obtained from reference TRBV7-2 and TRBJ1-1, is as follows: GAGVSQSPSNKVTEKGKDVELRCDPISGHTALYWYRQSLGQGLEFLIYFQGNSAPDKSGLPSDRFSAERTGGSVSTLTIQRTQQEDSAVYLCASSFRQGGTEAFFGQGTRLTVV.

This clone was seen more than once but under ten times. V usage is TRBV12-5 and J usage is TRBJ2-2; D is ambiguous. This CDR3 is built from 13 residues. Germline V gene sequence: CDR1 LGHNT, CDR2 FRNRAP. V lost 4 bases and J 4 bases, leaving 7 bases between the germline ends. The CDR3 spells CASGSTVTGELFF. In DNA form, the CDR3 reads TGTGCTAGTGGTTCGACGGTCACCGGGGAGCTGTTTTTT.

The table lists this clone with a count of one. The chain carries TRBV6-4 and TRBJ1-2, with D maybe TRBD1 (6 bases). This CDR3 contains 12 residues. From germline, CDR1 is MRHNA and CDR2 SNTAGT. V lost 7 bases, J lost 5 bases, and 11 bases lay in between. CDR3 coding DNA: TGTGCCAGCAAGGGGGGTACTTATGGCTACACCTTC. Translated: CASKGGTYGYTF.

J is TRBJ2-3 and V is TRBV6-6, with TRBD2 matching 8 bases. The CDR3 covers 14 residues. V lost 6 bases to trimming and J lost 1 base; unmatched junction nucleotides: 3. Germline V gene lookup returns CDR1 MNHNY and CDR2 SVGAGI (reference sequence). This CDR3 is CASSGGVRTDTQYF. The CDR3 nucleotides are TGTGCCAGCAGCGGGGGGGTCCGCACAGATACGCAGTATTTT.

This sequence joins TRBV5-6 and TRBJ2-7; 8 nucleotides align to TRBD1. The germline CDR1 and CDR2 sequences are SGHDT and YYEEEE. This CDR3 is built from 15 residues. J gave up 6 bases and V 2 bases, and 10 bases lay outside the gene matches. CDR3 sequence: CASSLGQGPTGEQYF. CDR3 DNA: TGTGCCAGCAGCTTAGGACAGGGCCCGACGGGCGAGCAGTACTTC.

This chain connects TRBV14 to TRBJ2-7, with D possibly TRBD1 on 5 matching bases. The germline V gene has CDR1 SGHDN and CDR2 FVKESK. CDR3 length equals 13 residues. V lost 3 bases and J lost 6, with 12 bases in between. The CDR3 region has the DNA TGTGCCAGCAGCCAGGACCGAAGGGGCGAGCAGTACTTC. This codes for CASSQDRRGEQYF.

J is TRBJ2-1 and V is TRBV14; the D is unclear. The V end was cut by 3 bases, the J end by 2 bases, with 8 bases between. Germline CDR1 and CDR2: SGHDN and FVKESK. This CDR3 has 14 amino acids. The CDR3 coding sequence is TGTGCCAGCAGCCAGGGTCAGCCCTACAATGAGCAGTTCTTC. Encoded protein: CASSQGQPYNEQFF.

This sequence joins TRBV2 and TRBJ2-7, with TRBD1 matching over 7 bases. The CDR3 has 14 residues. The V and J ends lost 4 bases and 6 bases, in that order; junction bases with no gene match: 9. Germline CDR1 is SNHLY and CDR2 is FYNNEI. This CDR3 reads CASSGQGSVSEQYF. CDR3 nucleotide sequence: TGTGCCAGCAGTGGACAGGGCAGTGTCTCCGAGCAGTACTTC.

The chain links TRBV4-1 to TRBJ2-3; 9 nucleotides line up with TRBD2. Trimming removed 4 bases from V and 6 bases from J; junction bases left unmatched: 5. CDR1 MGHRA and CDR2 YSYEKL come from the germline V gene. The CDR3 has 14 residues. CDR3 DNA sequence: TGCGCCAGCAGCCGATTAGCGGGGGTGGATACGCAGTATTTT. Amino acid sequence: CASSRLAGVDTQYF.

This rearrangement joins TRBV5-4 to TRBJ2-3, with 9 bases fitting TRBD1. This CDR3 region has 15 residues. With V trimmed by 5 bases and J by 4 bases, 8 bases remained unmatched. Germline assignment: CDR1 SGHNT and CDR2 YYREEE (reference sequence). The CDR3: CASSSGTGRSDTQYF. In DNA form, the CDR3 reads TGTGCCAGCAGTTCCGGGACAGGGCGGTCAGATACGCAGTATTTT.